These 29 T cell receptor beta chains were all obtained from the same sample, sequenced in a study of post-analysis software for immune sequencing data. Carried by the TCR beta cDNA libraries were unique molecular identifiers. From the PCR reads, TCRdb called clonotypes with MiXCR, one entry per CDR3 protein. Among hundreds of thousands of distinct CDR3 sequences listed, 25% to 30% were seen once. No cognate antigen is known for these TCRs. Study-wide results and caveats: Relative to controls, patients had roughly five TRBV segments at higher frequency, with TRBV5-6, TRBV5-1 and TRBV20-1 among these.

What was sequenced was blood. All receptors derive from a girl aged 10-17 years with multiple sclerosis.

In its sample, this clonotype was seen a few times. The chain uses TRBV6-5 and TRBJ1-2; 9 positions match TRBD1. The V gene's germline CDR1 is MNHEY and CDR2 SVGAGI. CDR3 length: 15 residues. V lost 5 bases and J lost 4; bases outside the gene matches: 8. The CDR3 loop is CASSPGTGWAYGYTF. CDR3 in DNA: TGTGCCAGCAGTCCCGGGACAGGGTGGGCCTATGGCTACACCTTC.

The sample holds a few counts of this clonotype. This rearrangement joins TRBV20-1 to TRBJ2-1, with D unresolved. The germline gives CDR1 DFQATT, CDR2 SNEGSKA (reference sequence). V was pared by 5 bases and J by 8 bases, with 16 bases between. The CDR3 runs to 13 residues. The CDR3 region is CSAHRGPEDEQFF. CDR3 DNA sequence: TGCAGTGCTCACCGAGGACCCGAGGATGAGCAGTTCTTC.

The V and J genes are TRBV6-1 and TRBJ2-6; D uncertain. Looked up from germline, CDR1 is MNHNS and CDR2 is SASEGT. Trimming stripped 8 bases from V and 0 bases from J, with 17 bases between. CDR3 length: 17 residues. CDR3 in amino acids: CASQHGTYPSGANVLTF. CDR3 DNA sequence: TGTGCCAGCCAGCACGGCACATACCCCTCTGGGGCCAACGTCCTGACTTTC.

The sample holds a few counts of this clonotype. This chain connects TRBV7-2 to TRBJ2-1; D remains unclear. V was trimmed by 6 bases and J by 4 bases, leaving 19 bases between them. There are 16 residues in the CDR3. Germline assignment: CDR1 SGHTA and CDR2 FQGNSA. The CDR3 spells CASSLSSQRAYNEQFF. As DNA, the CDR3 is TGTGCCAGCAGTTTATCATCCCAGCGAGCGTACAATGAGCAGTTCTTC.

This chain uses TRBV12-3 or TRBV12-4 with TRBJ2-7; perhaps TRBD2 as D (5 bases). TRBJ2-5 matches the DNA end more closely, so the J call is doubtful. This CDR3 is built from 13 residues. The CDR3 DNA reads as TGTGCCAGCAGGTTTGGCGGGTGGGAGACCCAGTACTTC. Translated, it gives CASRFGGWETQYF.

This clonotype has ten or more counts. This chain links TRBV18 with TRBJ2-1, with D possibly matching TRBD1 (7 bases). Germline values: CDR1 KGHSH, CDR2 LQKENI. The CDR3 consists of 14 residues. Trimming stripped 5 bases from V and 10 bases from J, with 18 bases between. CDR3 in amino acids: CASSTNRQGGEQFF. The CDR3 DNA follows: TGTGCCAGCTCAACAAACCGACAGGGAGGAGAGCAGTTCTTC.

The chain is built from TRBV28 and TRBJ1-5, with 9 bases matching TRBD1. This CDR3 has 15 amino acids. Germline assignment: CDR1 MDHEN and CDR2 SYDVKM. Losses at the gene ends were 7 bases for V and 5 bases for J; bases not matched to a gene: 9. This CDR3 reads CASMPPGQGHQPQHF. CDR3 nucleotides: TGTGCCAGCATGCCGCCGGGACAGGGACATCAGCCCCAGCATTTT. Based on the CDR3 plus reference TRBV28 and TRBJ1-5, the full variable domain is DVKVTQSSRYLVKRTGEKVFLECVQDMDHENMFWYRQDPGLGLRLIYFSYDVKMKEKGDIPEGYSVSREKKERFSLILESASTNQTSMYLCASMPPGQGHQPQHFGDGTRLSIL.

The rearrangement uses TRBV5-1 and TRBJ2-7; TRBD2 agrees at 7 bases. The CDR3 sequence is 14 residues long. Per the germline V gene, CDR1 is SGHRS and CDR2 is YFSETQ. Trimming removed 3 bases from V and 3 bases from J; junction bases left unmatched: 6. For the CDR3, the DNA is TGCGCCAGCAGCTCAACCGGGACTAACTACGAGCAGTACTTC. It translates to CASSSTGTNYEQYF.

V and J are TRBV7-9 and TRBJ2-5; TRBD2 matches 15 bases. Losses at the gene ends were 4 bases for V and 11 bases for J; bases not matched to a gene: 11. This CDR3 contains 16 residues. Germline CDR1 reads SEHNR; CDR2 reads FQNEAQ (reference sequence). The CDR3 reads CASSSRTSGRAGEQYF. In DNA form, the CDR3 reads TGTGCCAGCAGCTCCCGGACTAGCGGGAGGGCCGGTGAGCAGTACTTC. The whole variable domain, filled in from reference TRBV7-9 and TRBJ2-5, reads DTGVSQNPRHKITKRGQNVTFRCDPISEHNRLYWYRQTLGQGPEFLTYFQNEAQLEKSRLLSDRFSAERPKGSFSTLEIQRTEQGDSAMYLCASSSRTSGRAGEQYFGPGTRLLVL.

This clonotype was seen more than once but under ten times. The chain is built from TRBV20-1 and TRBJ2-3; possible D gene TRBD2, 6 bases. Germline lookup yields CDR1 DFQATT and CDR2 SNEGSKA (reference sequence). Trimming took off 5 bases at V and 1 base at J, with 16 bases between the two ends. This CDR3 region has 15 residues. CDR3 loop: CSAGGALLGTDTQYF. Here the CDR3 DNA reads TGCAGTGCTGGAGGGGCTTTACTCGGCACAGATACGCAGTATTTT.

The chain recombines TRBV20-1 with TRBJ2-2, with D possibly called TRBD1 or TRBD2 (5 bases each). The V and J ends lost 0 bases and 5 bases respectively, with 16 bases between them. The CDR3 sequence is 16 residues long. CDR1 and CDR2 from the germline V gene are DFQATT and SNEGSKA (reference sequence). In DNA form, the CDR3 reads TGCAGTGCTAGAGATCCCGAGGGGCCGCCTACCGGGGAGCTGTTTTTT. Translated: CSARDPEGPPTGELFF.

The sample holds many counts of this clonotype. The rearrangement links TRBV5-1 to TRBJ2-7; no firm D call. The CDR3 totals 13 residues. V lost 5 bases and J lost 5, with 14 bases in between. Germline V lookup: CDR1 SGHRS, CDR2 YFSETQ. The CDR3 reads CASSGPGFNEQYF. The CDR3 coding sequence is TGCGCCAGCAGTGGTCCCGGGTTCAACGAGCAGTACTTC.

This clonotype was found many times. The chain has TRBV5-6 and TRBJ1-5; D remains ambiguous. The V end was cut by 1 base, the J end by 4 bases, with 3 bases between. The CDR3 runs to 12 residues. Germline CDR1 reads SGHDT; CDR2 reads YYEEEE. CDR3 nucleotide sequence: TGTGCCAGCAGCTTGAATAATCAGCCCCAGCATTTT. Translating it yields CASSLNNQPQHF.

V is TRBV10-3 and J is TRBJ2-3; D perhaps matches TRBD1 (6 bases). This CDR3 contains 13 residues. V gave up 9 bases and J gave up 0 bases, with 10 bases separating them. CDR1 ENHRY and CDR2 SYGVKD come from the germline V gene. CDR3: CAISTGSTDTQYF. CDR3 nucleotides: TGTGCCATTTCGACAGGTAGCACAGATACGCAGTATTTT.

This clonotype was observed a handful of times. The chain uses TRBV5-1 and TRBJ2-2; 12 positions agree with TRBD2. V lost 6 bases to trimming and J lost 4 bases; unmatched junction nucleotides: 1. The CDR3 runs to 14 residues. Per germline, CDR1 SGHRS and CDR2 YFSETQ. The CDR3: CASKTSGGTGELFF. DNA of the CDR3: TGCGCCAGCAAGACTAGCGGGGGCACCGGGGAGCTGTTTTTT. The full variable domain, in which reference TRBV5-1 and TRBJ2-2 provide the parts outside the CDR3, is KAGVTQTPRYLIKTRGQQVTLSCSPISGHRSVSWYQQTPGQGLQFLFEYFSETQRNKGNFPGRFSGRQFSNSRSEMNVSTLELGDSALYLCASKTSGGTGELFFGEGSRLTVL.

The rearrangement links TRBV20-1 to TRBJ2-3, with TRBD2 as a possible D gene (5 bases). The CDR3 runs to 15 residues. Germline CDR1 is DFQATT and CDR2 is SNEGSKA (reference sequence). Trimming took off 0 bases at V and 4 bases at J, with 14 bases between the two ends. In nucleotides, the CDR3 is TGCAGTGCTAGAGATCAAACTAGGTGGCCAGATACGCAGTATTTT. This gives the protein CSARDQTRWPDTQYF.

This clonotype was observed many times. The chain joins TRBV20-1 to TRBJ1-2; possibly TRBD1 for D (5 bases). The CDR3 extends over 13 amino acids. V lost 3 bases, J lost 8 bases, and 16 bases lay in between. CDR1 and CDR2 from the germline V gene are DFQATT and SNEGSKA (reference sequence). The CDR3 nucleotides are TGCAGTGCTAGGAGTCCCGGGGGTGAGGGCTACACCTTC. Translating gives CSARSPGGEGYTF.

The CDR3 DNA reads as TGTGCCAGCAGCCTCGGACAGAGCTCCCTTAATTCACCCCTCCACTTT. Protein: CASSLGQSSLNSPLHF. The chain is built from TRBV9 and TRBJ1-6; possible D gene TRBD1, 6 bases. The CDR3 runs 16 residues. The germline CDR1 and CDR2 sequences are SGDLS and YYNGEE. Deletions cut 4 bases from V and 6 bases from J, with 17 bases between.

The chain has TRBV20-1 and TRBJ2-4; tentatively, D is TRBD1 (5 bases). The CDR3 is 14 residues long. Trimming stripped 1 base from V and 1 base from J, with 8 bases between. Germline V gene lookup returns CDR1 DFQATT and CDR2 SNEGSKA (reference sequence). The CDR3 DNA sequence: TGCAGTGCTAGAGGGGGCATGGCCAAAAACATTCAGTACTTC. It encodes CSARGGMAKNIQYF.

As DNA, the CDR3 is TGTGCCAGCAGTTTAGGGGAATGGACAGATACGCAGTATTTT. The encoded protein is CASSLGEWTDTQYF. This rearrangement joins TRBV12-3 or TRBV12-4 to TRBJ2-3; no reliable D call. Trimming shortened V by 1 base and J by 3 bases, and 8 bases separated the two germline ends. This CDR3 is built from 14 residues.

The rearrangement uses TRBV12-3 or TRBV12-4 and TRBJ1-5; no definite D call. The CDR3 spans 14 residues. Trimming took off 6 bases at V and 6 bases at J, with 15 bases between the two ends. The CDR3 loop reads CASSSLGVRQPQHF. The CDR3 DNA reads TGTGCCAGCAGCTCCCTTGGGGTACGTCAGCCCCAGCATTTT.

This clonotype was found many times. The chain uses TRBV7-9 and TRBJ2-1, with 7 positions matching TRBD1. V was pared by 1 base and J by 8 bases, with 8 bases of the junction left unmatched. The CDR3 runs 15 residues. Per the germline V gene, CDR1 is SEHNR and CDR2 is FQNEAQ (reference sequence). This CDR3 is CASSLVPQGVHEQFF. CDR3 DNA: TGTGCCAGCAGCTTAGTGCCTCAGGGGGTCCATGAGCAGTTCTTC.

This clonotype was detected only once. The chain is built from TRBV2 and TRBJ1-2; tentatively, D is TRBD1 (5 bases). Germline values: CDR1 SNHLY, CDR2 FYNNEI. The CDR3 covers 12 residues. V lost 8 bases to trimming and J lost 5 bases, with 12 bases between them. The CDR3 spells CASLGGGYGYTF. CDR3 in DNA: TGTGCCAGCCTCGGTGGGGGTTATGGCTACACCTTC.

The chain is built from TRBV9 and TRBJ1-2; tentative D call: TRBD1 (5 bases). Germline CDR1 SGDLS, CDR2 YYNGEE. V was shortened by 0 bases and J by 2 bases, with 8 bases between the two germline ends. The CDR3 is made up of 14 amino acids. The CDR3 reads CASSVGQSNYGYTF. The CDR3 DNA follows: TGTGCCAGCAGCGTAGGACAGTCAAACTATGGCTACACCTTC. The entire variable domain, with the rest obtained from reference TRBV9 and TRBJ1-2, is as follows: DSGVTQTPKHLITATGQRVTLRCSPRSGDLSVYWYQQSLDQGLQFLIQYYNGEERAKGNILERFSAQQFPDLHSELNLSSLELGDSALYFCASSVGQSNYGYTFGSGTRLTVV.

The chain uses TRBV5-6 and TRBJ1-4; maybe TRBD1 (5 bases). V gave up 1 base and J gave up 11 bases, with 18 bases separating them. From germline, CDR1 is SGHDT and CDR2 YYEEEE. The CDR3 covers 15 residues. CDR3 DNA: TGTGCCAGCAGCTTGTCCAGGGACTCTTACGGGAAACTGTTTTTT. This translates into CASSLSRDSYGKLFF.

The CDR3: CSAPNRGQGENIQYF. The CDR3 DNA reads TGCAGTGCACCGAACAGGGGGCAAGGCGAAAACATTCAGTACTTC. This chain joins TRBV20-1 and TRBJ2-4; 9 nucleotides match TRBD1. Germline values: CDR1 DFQATT, CDR2 SNEGSKA (reference sequence). The CDR3 spans 15 residues. Trimming removed 6 bases from V and 5 bases from J; junction bases left unmatched: 11.

J is TRBJ2-3 and V is TRBV5-1, with 7 bases lining up with TRBD1. The CDR3 length is 16 residues. The ends lost 4 bases at V and 2 bases at J; junction bases unmatched: 10. Germline CDR1 and CDR2: SGHRS and YFSETQ. For the CDR3, the DNA is TGCGCCAGCAGCATTGGTAGGGGACAGTACACAGATACGCAGTATTTT. Amino acids: CASSIGRGQYTDTQYF.

A few counts support this clonotype. J is TRBJ2-7 and V is TRBV27; the D gene is possibly TRBD1 (5 bases). The CDR3 is 13 residues long. Looked up from germline, CDR1 is MNHEY and CDR2 is SMNVEV (reference sequence). With 3 bases removed from V and 5 bases from J, the gap between germline ends came to 11 bases. CDR3 coding DNA: TGTGCCAGCAGTTTCCAGGGTTGGAACGAGCAGTACTTC. This encodes CASSFQGWNEQYF.

This clonotype was counted between two and nine times. The rearrangement joins TRBV11-3 to TRBJ2-1; D is possibly TRBD2 (5 bases). Trimming pared 5 bases from V and 9 bases from J, leaving 14 bases between. The germline gives CDR1 SGHNT, CDR2 YENEEA. This CDR3 has 13 amino acids. CDR3 residues: CASSPGREGEQFF. The DNA of the CDR3 is TGTGCCAGCAGCCCCGGCCGGGAAGGTGAGCAGTTCTTC.